This T cell receptor beta chain was retrieved from a study of cytomegalovirus exposure and HLA in healthy donors. Study-wide results and caveats: The study found most TCR sequences rare, yet found some public TCRs in many donors. Later analysis identified a missense DCLRE1C variant that was linked to TCR beta V- and J-gene trimming. As immune exposure information, only CMV serostatus was available.

The primer mix had 60 Vbeta and 13 Jbeta primers. The protocol was immunoSEQ multiplex PCR, while the TCRdb copy is restricted to in-frame clones and leaves out a portion. The table lists 150,000 or so clones, roughly 77% of them singletons, with roughly 7.7% in the top ten. As to this clone: Its antigen remains unknown.

The sequence was obtained from a man aged 25-45 years in good health and CMV-seropositive. The specimen sequenced was PBMCs.

The CDR3 sequence is CASSLFGGNEKLFF. In DNA form, the CDR3 reads TGTGCCAGCAGTTTGTTCGGGGGGAATGAAAAACTGTTTTTT. The chain carries TRBV28 and TRBJ1-4; tentatively, D is TRBD1 (5 bases). The germline V gene has CDR1 MDHEN and CDR2 SYDVKM. Deletions cut 3 bases from V and 5 bases from J, with 10 bases between. The CDR3 runs to 14 residues.